This is a list of T cell receptor beta chains from one sample in a study of cytomegalovirus exposure and HLA in healthy donors. TCRdb's table, derived via immunoSEQ multiplex PCR, lists solely in-frame clones and lacks some. The sample has more than 150,000 clones, roughly 80% seen once. Input material: PBMCs. These receptors all come from a woman between 45 and 65 years old in good health and CMV-seropositive. Both conserved end residues are part of each CDR3. Each record gives: V gene, J gene, D gene, clone size, CDR3 protein, CDR3 DNA. The D gene is left open where the match is weak. Clone size is stated in some rows and not others, as once, few, many or a class when expanded.

TRBV4-1	TRBJ2-3	-	-	CASSLRQGSPDTQYF	TGCGCCAGCAGCCTTCGTCAGGGGTCCCCAGATACGCAGTATTTT
TRBV29-1	TRBJ1-2	TRBD1	-	CSVYRDRDYGYTF	TGCAGCGTTTACCGGGACAGGGACTATGGCTACACCTTC
TRBV19	TRBJ2-7	TRBD2	-	CASSSLAGGTYEQYF	TGTGCCAGTAGTAGTCTAGCGGGGGGCACCTACGAGCAGTACTTC
TRBV18	TRBJ1-2	-	once	CASSPPRAGENYGYTF	TGTGCCAGCTCACCACCGAGAGCAGGTGAAAACTATGGCTACACCTTC
TRBV18	TRBJ1-4	-	-	CASSPPSQGSTNEKLFF	TGTGCCAGCTCACCACCTTCTCAGGGCTCAACTAATGAAAAACTGTTTTTT
TRBV9	TRBJ2-1	-	-	CASSVSDGVWNEQFF	TGTGCCAGCAGCGTTAGTGACGGGGTATGGAATGAGCAGTTCTTC
TRBV14	TRBJ1-1	TRBD1	-	CASSQELGQGENTEAFF	TGTGCCAGCAGCCAAGAATTGGGACAGGGGGAGAACACTGAAGCTTTCTTT
TRBV6-5	TRBJ1-2	-	-	CASSYSADSYGYTF	TGTGCCAGCAGTTACTCGGCGGACAGCTATGGCTACACCTTC
TRBV11-2	TRBJ2-6	-	-	CASSLGGLGANVLTF	TGTGCCAGCAGCTTAGGTGGGCTTGGGGCCAACGTCCTGACTTTC
TRBV9	TRBJ1-6	TRBD1	-	CASSPHSGTGNSPLHF	TGTGCCAGCAGCCCTCATTCCGGGACAGGGAATTCACCCCTCCACTTT
TRBV2	TRBJ1-2	-	-	CASTRGEGYTF	TGTGCCAGCACCAGGGGTGAAGGCTACACCTTC
TRBV6-5	TRBJ1-2	-	-	CASSASGRTGGYTF	TGTGCCAGCAGTGCCTCCGGCAGGACGGGAGGCTACACCTTC
TRBV9	TRBJ1-3	-	few	CASSGEGTIYF	TGTGCCAGCAGCGGCGAGGGCACCATATATTTT
TRBV5-4	TRBJ1-2	-	-	CASSRDMGPKNGYTF	TGTGCCAGCAGCAGGGACATGGGCCCAAAAAATGGCTACACCTTC
TRBV9	TRBJ1-1	-	few	CASSPTPLTGSEAFF	TGTGCCAGCAGCCCCACGCCGTTGACGGGAAGTGAAGCTTTCTTT
TRBV19	TRBJ1-2	TRBD1	once	CASSPRDRVVVYTF	TGTGCCAGTAGTCCCCGGGACAGGGTGGTCGTGTACACCTTC
TRBV6-1	TRBJ2-4	-	-	CASSTPHRENIQYF	TGTGCCAGCAGCACCCCCCACAGAGAAAACATTCAGTACTTC
TRBV5-1	TRBJ1-6	-	-	CASSVGQTAYNSPLHF	TGCGCCAGCAGCGTGGGACAAACCGCCTATAATTCACCCCTCCACTTT
TRBV27	TRBJ2-7	-	-	CASRRRGVSYEQYF	TGTGCCAGCAGGCGGAGGGGCGTTTCCTACGAGCAGTACTTC
TRBV2	TRBJ1-6	TRBD1	-	CATQGARDSPLHF	TGTGCCACCCAGGGGGCGCGGGATTCACCCCTCCACTTT
TRBV6-6	TRBJ1-3	-	-	CASTTGGSGGNTIYF	TGTGCCAGCACCACGGGGGGCTCGGGAGGAAACACCATATATTTT
TRBV6-5	TRBJ2-7	TRBD1	-	CASRPWDRPYEQYF	TGTGCCAGCCGCCCTTGGGACAGGCCTTACGAGCAGTACTTC
TRBV27	TRBJ2-7	-	once	CASSLSGEESYEQYF	TGTGCCAGCAGTTTATCGGGGGAGGAAAGCTACGAGCAGTACTTC
TRBV7-9	TRBJ1-1	-	-	CASIPRLGHLNTEAFF	TGTGCCAGCATCCCTCGCCTGGGACACCTGAACACTGAAGCTTTCTTT
TRBV7-9	TRBJ1-2	-	-	CASSFPTYGCTF	TGTGCCAGCAGCTTCCCAACGTATGGCTGCACCTTC
TRBV19	TRBJ1-5	TRBD1	-	CASSDSGTGYNQPQHF	TGTGCCAGTAGTGACTCCGGGACAGGGTATAATCAGCCCCAGCATTTT
TRBV6-5	TRBJ1-4	TRBD1	few	CASSRDRAKLFF	TGTGCCAGCAGTCGGGACAGGGCAAAACTGTTTTTT
TRBV5-1	TRBJ1-4	-	-	CASSLQGEMGEKLFF	TGCGCCAGCAGCCTACAGGGTGAGATGGGTGAAAAACTGTTTTTT
TRBV11-2	TRBJ2-1	-	-	CASSPKGGRGSYNEQFF	TGTGCCAGCAGTCCCAAGGGGGGGAGAGGGTCCTACAATGAGCAGTTCTTC
TRBV2	TRBJ1-1	TRBD1	few	CASEPQGSDTEAFF	TGTGCCAGCGAGCCACAGGGGTCGGACACTGAAGCTTTCTTT
TRBV9	TRBJ1-6	TRBD1	once	CASSRTTGFRDSPLHF	TGTGCCAGCAGCCGAACGACAGGGTTTCGGGATTCACCCCTCCACTTT
TRBV5-4	TRBJ1-1	-	-	CASSSSRGEAFF	TGTGCCAGCAGCTCCTCCCGAGGTGAAGCTTTCTTT
TRBV11-2	TRBJ2-1	TRBD2	-	CASSLAGGHNEQFF	TGTGCCAGCAGCTTAGCGGGGGGGCACAATGAGCAGTTCTTC
TRBV13	TRBJ2-2	TRBD2	-	CASSDSTSGGSTGELFF	TGTGCCAGCAGCGACTCGACTAGCGGGGGGAGCACCGGGGAGCTGTTTTTT
TRBV7-9	TRBJ2-3	-	once	CSSSYTSMFTDTQYF	TGTTCCAGCAGCTACACTAGTATGTTCACAGATACGCAGTATTTT
TRBV11-2	TRBJ1-1	-	-	CASSLPWTGTSGVNTEAFF	TGTGCCAGCAGCTTACCATGGACGGGCACCTCGGGGGTGAACACTGAAGCTTTCTTT
TRBV28	TRBJ1-5	-	-	CATIPPPGRGNQPQHF	TGTGCCACCATTCCCCCACCCGGCAGGGGCAATCAGCCCCAGCATTTT
TRBV28	TRBJ2-4	-	-	CASSLPRRQNIQYF	TGTGCCAGCAGTTTACCCAGGCGACAAAACATTCAGTACTTC
TRBV18	TRBJ2-3	-	-	CASSPYSTDTQYF	TGTGCCAGCTCACCGTACAGTACAGATACGCAGTATTTT
TRBV5-1	TRBJ1-5	TRBD1	-	CASSEAGGRSQPQHF	TGCGCCAGCAGCGAGGCAGGGGGCCGTAGTCAGCCCCAGCATTTT
TRBV6-4	TRBJ1-2	-	-	CASSERGGGYGYTF	TGTGCCAGCAGTGAACGGGGGGGCGGCTATGGCTACACCTTC
TRBV18	TRBJ1-1	-	-	CASSPGANTEAFF	TGTGCCAGCTCACCAGGGGCCAACACTGAAGCTTTCTTT
TRBV5-5	TRBJ2-7	TRBD2	-	CASSRTSGGGDAYEQYF	TGTGCCAGCAGCCGGACTAGCGGGGGAGGCGACGCCTACGAGCAGTACTTC
TRBV6-5	TRBJ1-6	-	once	CASSYLMTAPNSPLHF	TGTGCCAGCAGTTACCTAATGACAGCCCCCAATTCACCCCTCCACTTT
TRBV6-1	TRBJ1-4	TRBD1	-	CASSSQGQGTLFF	TGTGCCAGCAGTTCCCAAGGACAGGGAACCCTGTTTTTT
TRBV5-6	TRBJ2-7	TRBD1	-	CASSLSGQPYEQYF	TGTGCCAGCAGCTTGTCGGGACAGCCCTACGAGCAGTACTTC
TRBV5-4	TRBJ1-2	-	-	CASSWAQGQDYGYTF	TGTGCCAGCAGCTGGGCCCAGGGGCAAGACTATGGCTACACCTTC
TRBV28	TRBJ1-2	TRBD1	-	CASSLVLTGGKGYTF	TGTGCCAGCAGTTTAGTATTGACAGGGGGCAAGGGCTACACCTTC
TRBV7-2	TRBJ1-1	-	-	CASSLGGPGKAFF	TGCGCCAGCAGCTTAGGTGGGCCAGGCAAAGCTTTCTTT
TRBV9	TRBJ2-5	TRBD1	once	CASSAQTGGQQETQYF	TGTGCCAGCAGCGCCCAGACAGGGGGCCAGCAAGAGACCCAGTACTTC
TRBV7-2	TRBJ2-3	TRBD2	-	CASSYGTSGGRTDTQYF	TGTGCCAGCAGCTACGGGACTAGCGGGGGCCGCACAGATACGCAGTATTTT
TRBV5-4	TRBJ2-3	-	-	CASSLLSDTQYF	TGTGCCAGCAGCTTGTTATCAGATACGCAGTATTTT
TRBV28	TRBJ2-1	TRBD2	-	CASSPNGRGEYNEQFF	TGTGCCAGCAGTCCCAACGGGCGGGGGGAGTACAATGAGCAGTTCTTC
TRBV19	TRBJ1-5	-	-	CASSISPRETQPQHF	TGTGCCAGTAGTATTAGTCCCCGGGAGACGCAGCCCCAGCATTTT
TRBV2	TRBJ2-5	-	-	CASSVDSQETQYF	TGTGCCAGCAGCGTCGACTCACAAGAGACCCAGTACTTC
TRBV7-2	TRBJ2-7	-	once	CASSLEVSSYEQYF	TGTGCCAGCAGCTTAGAAGTTAGCTCCTACGAGCAGTACTTC